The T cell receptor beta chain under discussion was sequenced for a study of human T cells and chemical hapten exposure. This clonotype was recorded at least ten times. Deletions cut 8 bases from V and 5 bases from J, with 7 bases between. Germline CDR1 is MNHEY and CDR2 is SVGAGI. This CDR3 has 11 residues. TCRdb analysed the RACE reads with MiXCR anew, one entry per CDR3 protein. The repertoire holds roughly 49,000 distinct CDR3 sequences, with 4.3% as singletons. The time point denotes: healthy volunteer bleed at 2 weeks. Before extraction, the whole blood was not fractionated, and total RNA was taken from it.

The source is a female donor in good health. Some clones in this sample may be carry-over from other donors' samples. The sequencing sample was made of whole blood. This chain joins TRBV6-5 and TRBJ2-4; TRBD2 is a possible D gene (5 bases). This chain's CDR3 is CASRTENIQYF. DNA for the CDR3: TGTGCCAGCCGGACTGAAAACATTCAGTACTTC.